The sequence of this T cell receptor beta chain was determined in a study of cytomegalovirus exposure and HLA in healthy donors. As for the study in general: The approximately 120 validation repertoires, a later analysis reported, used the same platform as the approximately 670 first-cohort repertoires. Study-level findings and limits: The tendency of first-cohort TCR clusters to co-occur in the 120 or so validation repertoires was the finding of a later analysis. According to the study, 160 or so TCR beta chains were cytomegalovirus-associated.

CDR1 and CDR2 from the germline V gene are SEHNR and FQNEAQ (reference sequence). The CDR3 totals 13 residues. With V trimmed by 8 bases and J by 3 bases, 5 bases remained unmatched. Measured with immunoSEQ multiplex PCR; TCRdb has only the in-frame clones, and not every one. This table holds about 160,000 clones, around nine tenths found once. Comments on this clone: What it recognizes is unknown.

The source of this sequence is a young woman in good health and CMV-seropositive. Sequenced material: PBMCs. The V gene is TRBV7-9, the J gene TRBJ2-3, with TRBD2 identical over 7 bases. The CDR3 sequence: CASPGLVTDTQYF. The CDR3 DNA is TGTGCCAGCCCAGGACTAGTTACAGATACGCAGTATTTT. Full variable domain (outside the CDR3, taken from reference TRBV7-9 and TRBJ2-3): DTGVSQNPRHKITKRGQNVTFRCDPISEHNRLYWYRQTLGQGPEFLTYFQNEAQLEKSRLLSDRFSAERPKGSFSTLEIQRTEQGDSAMYLCASPGLVTDTQYFGPGTRLTVL.